This TCR beta chain appears in the sequencing data of a study of cytomegalovirus exposure and HLA in healthy donors. The study's findings and limits: Reported performance of the classifier showed diagnosis of cytomegalovirus status with high specificity and sensitivity. CMV antigen specificity was confirmed in vitro for three CMV-associated chains. Later on, a genetic analysis was performed. It linked a missense variant in DCLRE1C with V- and J-gene trimming of TCR beta.

Germline V CDR1 and CDR2: MDHEN, SYDVKM. This CDR3 has 15 amino acids. Trimming stripped 3 bases from V and 1 base from J, with 12 bases between. The PCR was carried out with 60 Vbeta primers and 13 Jbeta primers. Sequenced by immunoSEQ multiplex PCR; TCRdb stores in-frame clones only, minus some. The data hold approximately 90,000 clones, with 60% to 80% observed a single time. On this clone itself: Its antigen is still unknown.

V gene TRBV28 combines with J gene TRBJ1-1, with D possibly matching TRBD1 (5 bases). The sequence came from a man aged 40-49 years in good health and CMV-seronegative. Material for sequencing was PBMCs. CDR3 sequence reads: CASSFFWGKNTEAFF. The CDR3 nucleotides read TGTGCCAGCAGTTTTTTTTGGGGCAAGAACACTGAAGCTTTCTTT. Full variable domain (remainder filled in from reference TRBV28 and TRBJ1-1): DVKVTQSSRYLVKRTGEKVFLECVQDMDHENMFWYRQDPGLGLRLIYFSYDVKMKEKGDIPEGYSVSREKKERFSLILESASTNQTSMYLCASSFFWGKNTEAFFGQGTRLTVV.